This paragraph reports one T cell receptor (beta chain). This entry belongs to a study of blood T cell repertoires in COVID-19. Overall study context: Sites across the United States, Italy and Spain contributed samples from acute and convalescent COVID-19.

Adults between about 18 and 95 years of age took part from about two dozen US areas. Researchers sorted participants into cohorts using their self-reported clinical history. Cohort 3 donors counted as recovered after two negative PCRs, clearance, or resolved symptoms. Germline V lookup: CDR1 KGHSH, CDR2 LQKENI. V dropped 4 bases and J dropped 2; count of bases not matched to a gene: 5. The CDR3 spans 16 residues. Method: immunoSEQ multiplex PCR; TCRdb's copy keeps in-frame clones and lacks some. The sample carries some 130,000 clones, roughly 80% recorded once. The sequencing sample was made of PBMCs or T cells enriched from blood (not recorded which). The V call is TRBV18, the J call TRBJ2-6; TRBD1 matches at 7 bases. This receptor was obtained from a man under 40 who had recovered from COVID-19. This chain's CDR3 is CASSLTGLAGANVLTF. Written as DNA, the CDR3 is TGTGCCAGCTCACTGACAGGGTTGGCTGGGGCCAACGTCCTGACTTTC.